Following are 6 T cell receptor beta chains from one sample sequenced in a study of radiation and T cells in renal cell carcinoma. Noted treatment: 15 Gy SBRT to primary tumor, nephrectomy 4 weeks later. TCRdb keeps only in-frame clones here, not all; method: immunoSEQ multiplex PCR. The sample has 15,000 to 20,000 clones, under 55% seen once. Source: tumor tissue, taken from a patient whose treatment included radiotherapy and nephrectomy. These TCRs come from a man aged 50-60 years with renal cell carcinoma.

This sequence joins TRBV4-1 and TRBJ2-6; no clear D. The CDR3 spans 14 residues. Germline-derived CDR1 and CDR2 are MGHRA and YSYEKL. V lost 2 bases, J lost 0 bases, and 2 bases lay in between. In DNA, the CDR3 is TGCGCCAGCAGCCAATTCTCTGGGGCCAACGTCCTGACTTTC. Translation: CASSQFSGANVLTF.

V and J are TRBV30 and TRBJ2-1; no clear D. V shed 0 bases and J shed 9 bases, with 12 bases lying between them. The germline gives CDR1 GTSNPN, CDR2 SVGIG (reference sequence). The CDR3 covers 13 residues. The CDR3 coding sequence is TGTGCCTGGAGTGTAGCCCACGACGGTGAGCAGTTCTTC. It yields the protein CAWSVAHDGEQFF.

The rearrangement uses TRBV20-1 and TRBJ1-1; D call uncertain. The length of the CDR3 is 11 residues. The V gene's germline CDR1 is DFQATT and CDR2 SNEGSKA (reference sequence). Between the trimmed V and J ends, which lost 4 bases and 6 bases, there was a span of 9 bases. The chain's CDR3 is CSAKRGAEAFF. The CDR3 DNA is TGCAGTGCTAAACGTGGTGCTGAAGCTTTCTTT.

This clone occurred once. The chain links TRBV15 to TRBJ2-2, with 8 bases that match TRBD1. V trimming: 7 bases; J trimming: 0 bases; junction bases outside the gene matches: 7. The CDR3 consists of 16 residues. From germline, CDR1 is LNHNV and CDR2 YYDKDF (reference sequence). The CDR3 bases are TGTGCCACCACAGACCCGGGACAGGCGAACACCGGGGAGCTGTTTTTT. Translating gives CATTDPGQANTGELFF.

V usage is TRBV19 and J usage is TRBJ1-1; D gene ambiguous. Between the trimmed V and J ends, which lost 6 bases and 1 base, there was a span of 24 bases. The CDR3 has 18 residues. The germline gives CDR1 LNHDA, CDR2 SQIVND (reference sequence). The CDR3 here is CASRPRAGGVSWNTEAFF. The CDR3 nucleotides read TGTGCCAGTAGACCCCGGGCAGGTGGAGTATCATGGAACACTGAAGCTTTCTTT. The whole variable domain, filled in from reference TRBV19 and TRBJ1-1, reads DGGITQSPKYLFRKEGQNVTLSCEQNLNHDAMYWYRQDPGQGLRLIYYSQIVNDFQKGDIAEGYSVSREKKESFPLTVTSAQKNPTAFYLCASRPRAGGVSWNTEAFFGQGTRLTVV.

The chain couples TRBV2 to TRBJ2-7; 12 nucleotides agree with TRBD2. Trimming at V came to 5 bases and at J to 7 bases, leaving 15 bases not matched to a gene. Germline V gene sequence: CDR1 SNHLY, CDR2 FYNNEI. The CDR3 runs 17 residues. In DNA form, the CDR3 reads TGTGCCAGCAGTAAATCCGGGATGACTAGCGGGAGAGGAGAGCAGTACTTC. This translates into CASSKSGMTSGRGEQYF.